A single sample gave rise to the 32 T cell receptor beta chains below, sequenced in a study of cytomegalovirus exposure and HLA in healthy donors. It was with 60 Vbeta and 13 Jbeta primers that the PCR ran. Some clones are missing from TCRdb's copy, which holds only in-frame ones; the method was immunoSEQ multiplex PCR. The table has 250,000 to 350,000 clones, about 90% seen once. Sequenced sample: PBMCs. The receptor source for this set is a woman aged 18-30 years in good health and CMV-seronegative.

The V and J genes are TRBV2 and TRBJ1-5; D gene unclear. V lost 1 base, J lost 5 bases, and 18 bases lay in between. Germline CDR1 and CDR2: SNHLY and FYNNEI. The CDR3 length is 17 residues. CDR3 sequence: CASSEDLGTRGDQPQHF. As DNA, the CDR3 is TGTGCCAGCAGTGAAGATTTGGGCACTAGAGGAGATCAGCCCCAGCATTTT.

The chain combines TRBV9 with TRBJ2-7; weak D call: TRBD2 (5 bases). Trimming pared 2 bases from V and 2 bases from J, leaving 11 bases between. The CDR3 has 14 amino acids. CDR1 and CDR2 (germline): SGDLS, YYNGEE. The CDR3 loop reads CASSVSGVPYEQYF. CDR3 coding DNA: TGTGCCAGCAGCGTTTCCGGGGTCCCCTACGAGCAGTACTTC. The full variable domain, its missing parts supplied by reference TRBV9 and TRBJ2-7, is DSGVTQTPKHLITATGQRVTLRCSPRSGDLSVYWYQQSLDQGLQFLIQYYNGEERAKGNILERFSAQQFPDLHSELNLSSLELGDSALYFCASSVSGVPYEQYFGPGTRLTVT.

The chain links TRBV9 to TRBJ1-3; 10 bases align to TRBD1. Trimming at V came to 4 bases and at J to 3 bases, leaving 7 bases not matched to a gene. The CDR3 consists of 16 residues. The germline V gene has CDR1 SGDLS and CDR2 YYNGEE. The CDR3 sequence is CASSPWDRGGGNTIYF. The CDR3 DNA is TGTGCCAGCAGCCCCTGGGACAGGGGAGGTGGAAACACCATATATTTT.

The rearrangement links TRBV27 to TRBJ1-2, with a possible D match to TRBD1 (6 bases). This CDR3 has 12 amino acids. V lost 6 bases to trimming and J lost 2 bases, with 7 bases between them. CDR1 and CDR2 from the germline V gene are MNHEY and SMNVEV (reference sequence). The CDR3 reads CASSGQNYGYTF. In DNA, the CDR3 is TGTGCCAGCAGCGGACAGAACTATGGCTACACCTTC.

The chain recombines TRBV20-1 with TRBJ2-5, with a possible D match to TRBD1 (6 bases). The J call may not be correct, given that the DNA end is closer to TRBJ2-7. The CDR3 runs to 11 residues. Germline CDR1 DFQATT, CDR2 SNEGSKA (reference sequence). The CDR3 nucleotides read TGCAGTGCCGTACAGGGAGCCGAGCAGTACTTC. Its translation: CSAVQGAEQYF.

The rearrangement uses TRBV4-1 and TRBJ1-1; D unclear. Germline CDR1 and CDR2: MGHRA and YSYEKL. There are 15 residues in the CDR3. The ends were cut back, 6 bases at V and 2 bases at J, with 16 bases in the middle. The CDR3, as DNA: TGCGCCAGCAGGCAACCTAGGGAGCTTAACACTGAAGCTTTCTTT. Protein: CASRQPRELNTEAFF.

The chain recombines TRBV6-1 with TRBJ2-1; TRBD2 matches at 9 bases. V shed 2 bases, J shed 6 bases, and the junction held 14 bases outside the gene matches. The CDR3 is made up of 18 amino acids. CDR1 is MNHNS and CDR2 is SASEGT in the germline V gene. The DNA for the CDR3 is TGTGCCAGCAGTGAAAGGGCTGTAGCGGGGGTTCCCGCCAATGAGCAGTTCTTC. Protein product: CASSERAVAGVPANEQFF.

This sequence joins TRBV6-5 and TRBJ1-2; tentatively, D is TRBD1 (6 bases). The germline V gene has CDR1 MNHEY and CDR2 SVGAGI. The CDR3 loop spans 14 amino acids. The V gene lost 4 bases and the J gene lost 2 bases, with 11 bases spanning the gap. The CDR3, as DNA: TGTGCCAGCAGTTTGTACAGGGAGAACTATGGCTACACCTTC. Its protein is CASSLYRENYGYTF.

The chain recombines TRBV18 with TRBJ2-6; D is possibly TRBD1 (5 bases). The CDR3 is 16 residues long. Per germline, CDR1 KGHSH and CDR2 LQKENI. Trimming removed 4 bases at V and 0 bases at J, with 10 bases between. The CDR3 sequence: CASSLIQDSGANVLTF. In DNA, the CDR3 is TGTGCCAGCTCACTCATACAGGACTCTGGGGCCAACGTCCTGACTTTC.

V gene TRBV9 combines with J gene TRBJ1-1; no definite D call. CDR3 length: 19 residues. Germline CDR1 reads SGDLS; CDR2 reads YYNGEE. V was shortened by 4 bases and J by 1 base, with 26 bases between the two germline ends. The CDR3 region has the DNA TGTGCCAGCAGCCCAATTTGGGCCCTGATCAAATCCCGGAACACTGAAGCTTTCTTT. It specifies CASSPIWALIKSRNTEAFF.

CDR3 in amino acids: CASSLAGSGGGTDTQYF. The CDR3 bases are TGTGCCAGCAGCTTAGCCGGTAGCGGGGGTGGAACAGATACGCAGTATTTT. The chain employs TRBV7-3 and TRBJ2-3, with 9 bases fitting TRBD2. CDR1 SGHTA and CDR2 FQGTGA come from the germline V gene. The CDR3 covers 17 residues. The trim removed 2 bases at V and 3 bases at J, leaving 9 bases unmatched. The full variable domain, its missing parts supplied by reference TRBV7-3 and TRBJ2-3, is GAGVSQTPSNKVTEKGKYVELRCDPISGHTALYWYRQSLGQGPEFLIYFQGTGAADDSGLPNDRFFAVRPEGSVSTLKIQRTERGDSAVYLCASSLAGSGGGTDTQYFGPGTRLTVL.

CDR3 in amino acids: CASSSPGQGFYEQYF. CDR3 DNA sequence: TGTGCCAGTAGTAGTCCGGGACAGGGGTTCTACGAGCAGTACTTC. The chain has TRBV19 and TRBJ2-7, with 10 bases fitting TRBD1. This CDR3 is 15 amino acids long. Germline CDR1 reads LNHDA; CDR2 reads SQIVND (reference sequence). V lost 4 bases to trimming and J lost 3 bases; unmatched junction nucleotides: 6.

The V and J genes are TRBV7-8 and TRBJ2-3; 8 bases fit TRBD2. Unmatched junction bases numbered 7, after V lost 5 bases and J lost 3 bases. Germline V gene lookup returns CDR1 SGHVS and CDR2 FQNEAQ. The CDR3 is 15 amino acids. Written as DNA, the CDR3 is TGTGCCAGCAGCCCATATACGGGGGGGACAGATACGCAGTATTTT. Residues: CASSPYTGGTDTQYF.

This chain connects TRBV29-1 to TRBJ2-5; D gene uncertain. The J call may be mistaken, given a closer DNA end match to TRBJ2-7. This CDR3 spans 13 amino acids. The germline V gene has CDR1 SQVTM and CDR2 ANQGSEA. In DNA, the CDR3 is TGCAGCGTTGAAGGGATAGCAGACTACGAGCAGTACTTC. Its translation: CSVEGIADYEQYF.

The chain recombines TRBV6-5 with TRBJ1-5; no clear D. The CDR3 runs to 13 residues. Trimming removed 0 bases at V and 4 bases at J, with 4 bases between. CDR1 MNHEY and CDR2 SVGAGI come from the germline V gene. The CDR3: CASSYSQNQPQHF. CDR3 DNA sequence: TGTGCCAGCAGTTACTCGCAGAATCAGCCCCAGCATTTT.

CDR3: CASSLEGNYEQYF. CDR3 DNA sequence: TGCGCCAGCAGCTTGGAGGGGAACTACGAGCAGTACTTC. This chain connects TRBV5-1 to TRBJ2-7, with TRBD1 as a possible D gene (5 bases). Trimming cost V 0 bases and J 3 bases, with 7 bases left between them. The germline V gene has CDR1 SGHRS and CDR2 YFSETQ. This CDR3 has 13 residues.

The genes are TRBV10-2 and TRBJ2-7; 7 nucleotides line up with TRBD2. From germline, CDR1 is WSHSY and CDR2 SAAADI. Trimming at V came to 6 bases and at J to 3 bases, leaving 5 bases not matched to a gene. The CDR3 is 13 amino acids. CDR3 loop: CASRGGNYYEQYF. The CDR3 nucleotides read TGCGCCAGCAGGGGGGGGAACTACTACGAGCAGTACTTC.

This chain links TRBV5-1 with TRBJ1-4, with TRBD1 matching 8 bases. Unmatched junction bases numbered 6, after V lost 4 bases and J lost 7 bases. Germline lookup yields CDR1 SGHRS and CDR2 YFSETQ. The CDR3 contains 14 residues. CDR3 residues: CASSPGGSGEKLFF. CDR3 in DNA: TGCGCCAGCAGCCCAGGGGGCTCTGGTGAAAAACTGTTTTTT.

The chain couples TRBV6-1 to TRBJ2-1; D is ambiguous. The CDR3 is made up of 9 amino acids. Trimming stripped 6 bases from V and 10 bases from J, with 4 bases between. Germline V gene data show CDR1 as MNHNS and CDR2 as SASEGT. The CDR3 DNA reads as TGTGCCAGCAGCCGGGAGCAGTTCTTC. Translated, it gives CASSREQFF.

The chain couples TRBV6-7 to TRBJ2-5; D perhaps matches TRBD2 (5 bases). The end of the DNA fits TRBJ2-7 better, so the J call may be wrong. TRBV6-7 is classed as an ORF, of uncertain function. There are 16 residues in the CDR3. CDR3 sequence reads: CASSYPTRPRPYEQYF. CDR3 in DNA: TGTGCCAGCAGTTACCCCACTAGACCCAGACCCTACGAGCAGTACTTC.

The J gene is TRBJ2-1, the V gene TRBV11-2; TRBD2 is a possible D gene (6 bases). This CDR3 has 15 residues. V dropped 1 base and J dropped 10 bases, with 17 bases sitting between them. Per the germline V gene, CDR1 is SGHAT and CDR2 is FQNNGV. The CDR3 DNA sequence: TGTGCCAGCAGCTTAGCCTCCGGGACGCGGGGAGAGCAGTTCTTC. Residues: CASSLASGTRGEQFF. The full variable domain, with the rest looked up from reference TRBV11-2 and TRBJ2-1, is EAGVAQSPRYKIIEKRQSVAFWCNPISGHATLYWYQQILGQGPKLLIQFQNNGVVDDSQLPKDRFSAERLKGVDSTLKIQPAKLEDSAVYLCASSLASGTRGEQFFGPGTRLTVL.

CDR3 DNA sequence: TGTGCCAGCAGCGTAGAGAGCGGGGGGGCCCCCAATGAGCAGTTCTTC. This codes for CASSVESGGAPNEQFF. The chain employs TRBV9 and TRBJ2-1, with 10 nucleotides matching TRBD2. The CDR3 is 16 residues long. Germline CDR1 SGDLS, CDR2 YYNGEE. J lost 6 bases, V lost 0 bases, and 6 bases had no gene match.

The genes are TRBV10-3 and TRBJ2-7; D remains ambiguous. The germline CDR1 and CDR2 sequences are ENHRY and SYGVKD. V lost 5 bases, J lost 5 bases, and 10 bases lay in between. The CDR3 extends over 12 amino acids. The chain's CDR3 is CAISPGSHEQYF. The CDR3 DNA is TGTGCCATCAGTCCGGGTTCCCACGAGCAGTACTTC.

The V and J genes are TRBV5-6 and TRBJ1-1; D perhaps matches TRBD1 (6 bases). Trimming took 0 bases from V and 2 from J, leaving 17 bases between them. The CDR3 extends over 17 amino acids. CDR1 is SGHDT, CDR2 YYEEEE, per germline. Written as DNA, the CDR3 is TGTGCCAGCAGCTTGGGTCGGGGGGCGCGGATAAACACTGAAGCTTTCTTT. This translates into CASSLGRGARINTEAFF.

This chain connects TRBV5-4 to TRBJ1-1, with D maybe TRBD1 (6 bases). The germline V and J ends were trimmed by 4 bases and 2 bases, with 15 bases remaining between them. Looked up from germline, CDR1 is SGHNT and CDR2 is YYREEE (reference sequence). The CDR3 has 15 amino acids. The CDR3 DNA is TGTGCCAGCAGCCTGGGGGGGACAACAAACACTGAAGCTTTCTTT. Translation gives CASSLGGTTNTEAFF. The whole variable domain, remainder taken from reference TRBV5-4 and TRBJ1-1, is ETGVTQSPTHLIKTRGQQVTLRCSSQSGHNTVSWYQQALGQGPQFIFQYYREEENGRGNFPPRFSGLQFPNYSSELNVNALELDDSALYLCASSLGGTTNTEAFFGQGTRLTVV.

The CDR3: CASTAGEGELFF. In DNA form, the CDR3 reads TGTGCCAGCACCGCGGGGGAAGGGGAGCTGTTTTTT. The gene calls are TRBV7-3 and TRBJ2-2, with 7 bases identical to TRBD2. This CDR3 is 12 amino acids long. Germline CDR1 is SGHTA and CDR2 is FQGTGA. With 7 bases clipped from V and 8 bases from J, the junction kept 4 bases outside the gene matches.

The CDR3 loop reads CASSVERGADEQFF. DNA of the CDR3: TGTGCCAGCAGTGTGGAGCGGGGGGCGGATGAGCAGTTCTTC. This chain joins TRBV6-4 and TRBJ2-1; 9 nucleotides agree with TRBD2. This CDR3 has 14 amino acids. CDR1 MRHNA and CDR2 SNTAGT come from the germline V gene. J gave up 8 bases and V 4 bases, and 6 bases lay outside the gene matches.

This chain uses TRBV5-1 with TRBJ1-4, with 7 bases aligning to TRBD1. Per germline, CDR1 SGHRS and CDR2 YFSETQ. The CDR3 contains 17 residues. V gave up 2 bases and J gave up 0 bases; unmatched junction bases: 7. The CDR3 DNA sequence: TGCGCCAGCAGCTTATCAGCTACAGGGGCAACTAATGAAAAACTGTTTTTT. Its translation: CASSLSATGATNEKLFF.

V is TRBV15 and J is TRBJ1-3, with D unresolved. V dropped 2 bases and J dropped 0 bases, with 17 bases sitting between them. CDR1 is LNHNV and CDR2 is YYDKDF in the germline V gene (reference sequence). The length of the CDR3 is 18 residues. DNA for the CDR3: TGTGCCACCAGCAGACTACCGACCGACTCAAGCTCTGGAAACACCATATATTTT. Encoded protein: CATSRLPTDSSSGNTIYF.

The chain couples TRBV5-4 to TRBJ1-2; weak D call: TRBD1 (6 bases). V lost 4 bases, J lost 8 bases, and 18 bases lay in between. The length of the CDR3 is 14 residues. Germline CDR1 and CDR2: SGHNT and YYREEE (reference sequence). For the CDR3, the DNA is TGTGCCAGCAGCCGCCCGACAGGAACTACCGGCTACACCTTC. This encodes CASSRPTGTTGYTF.

The CDR3 spells CASSGGQGPNQPQHF. Here the CDR3 DNA reads TGCGCCAGCAGTGGTGGACAGGGGCCCAATCAGCCCCAGCATTTT. The rearrangement links TRBV4-1 to TRBJ1-5, with 9 nucleotides matching TRBD1. CDR1 is MGHRA and CDR2 is YSYEKL in the germline V gene. The V and J ends lost 6 bases and 3 bases, in that order; junction bases with no gene match: 6. The CDR3 runs 15 residues.

This clone appeared a single time. The chain combines TRBV29-1 with TRBJ1-4; D is unclear. The CDR3 sequence is 15 residues long. Per germline, CDR1 SQVTM and CDR2 ANQGSEA. V was cut by 0 bases and J by 8 bases, with 16 bases left in between. CDR3: CSVEERGLNREKLFF. The DNA of the CDR3 is TGCAGCGTTGAAGAACGAGGGCTTAATAGGGAAAAACTGTTTTTT.